The 19 T cell receptor beta chains below all came from one sample that was sequenced in a study of blood T cell repertoires in COVID-19. Produced via immunoSEQ multiplex PCR; TCRdb's table is partial and in-frame only. The sample includes some 220,000 clones, about 85% of them seen just once. Sequencing input: PBMCs or T cells enriched from blood (not recorded which). Receptors originate from a woman in her twenties or thirties who had recovered from COVID-19.

This chain joins TRBV3-1 (or the pseudogene TRBV3-2) and TRBJ2-1; TRBD2 matches 8 bases. Unmatched junction bases numbered 3, after V lost 1 base and J lost 7 bases. Germline V gene sequence: CDR1 LGHDT, CDR2 YNNKEL (reference sequence). This CDR3 comprises 14 residues. The CDR3 DNA reads TGTGCCAGCAGCCAAGTCGGACTAGCTAATGAGCAGTTCTTC. Translated: CASSQVGLANEQFF.

This chain connects TRBV15 to TRBJ2-6; possibly TRBD2 for D (5 bases). There are 16 residues in the CDR3. CDR1 LNHNV and CDR2 YYDKDF come from the germline V gene (reference sequence). V was cut by 2 bases and J by 0 bases, with 8 bases left in between. The CDR3 DNA reads TGTGCCACCAGCAGACCCGGGGACTCTGGGGCCAACGTCCTGACTTTC. Protein: CATSRPGDSGANVLTF.

CDR3 in DNA: TGTGCCAGCAGCGACTCTAACTATGGCTACACCTTC. Translation gives CASSDSNYGYTF. V and J are TRBV12-3 or TRBV12-4 and TRBJ1-2; D not resolved. The CDR3 consists of 12 residues. V lost 6 bases, J lost 0 bases, and 5 bases lay in between.

The V and J genes are TRBV19 and TRBJ1-3; tentatively, D is TRBD1 (6 bases). V was shortened by 3 bases and J by 0 bases, with 12 bases between the two germline ends. The CDR3 sequence is 16 residues long. CDR1 and CDR2 (germline): LNHDA, SQIVND (reference sequence). CDR3 in amino acids: CASSIRDMTSGNTIYF. CDR3 nucleotides: TGTGCCAGTAGTATCCGGGACATGACCTCTGGAAACACCATATATTTT. The variable domain in full, with the rest retrieved from reference TRBV19 and TRBJ1-3, is DGGITQSPKYLFRKEGQNVTLSCEQNLNHDAMYWYRQDPGQGLRLIYYSQIVNDFQKGDIAEGYSVSREKKESFPLTVTSAQKNPTAFYLCASSIRDMTSGNTIYFGEGSWLTVV.

CDR3 sequence reads: CASIPGGGSSDTQYF. The CDR3 region has the DNA TGTGCCAGCATCCCTGGGGGGGGATCGTCAGATACGCAGTATTTT. The rearrangement joins TRBV11-2 to TRBJ2-3; the match to TRBD2 covers 7 bases. CDR1 is SGHAT and CDR2 is FQNNGV in the germline V gene. Unmatched junction bases numbered 11, after V lost 7 bases and J lost 4 bases. The length of the CDR3 is 15 residues.

The chain's CDR3 is CASSLEAGPPKETQYF. In nucleotides, the CDR3 is TGTGCCAGCAGCTTAGAGGCGGGGCCCCCCAAAGAGACCCAGTACTTC. The rearrangement uses TRBV7-2 and TRBJ2-5; possibly TRBD2 for D (6 bases). The germline V and J ends were trimmed by 1 base and 3 bases, with 15 bases remaining between them. Germline loops: CDR1 SGHTA, CDR2 FQGNSA. The CDR3 has 16 residues.

This chain connects TRBV2 to TRBJ2-2, with 8 bases matching TRBD2. Germline-derived CDR1 and CDR2 are SNHLY and FYNNEI. V trimming: 4 bases; J trimming: 7 bases; junction bases outside the gene matches: 11. This CDR3 has 16 residues. CDR3 bases: TGTGCCAGCAGTGTGCTGGCGGGGGGTAGGAACGGGGAGCTGTTTTTT. Protein: CASSVLAGGRNGELFF.

V is TRBV9 and J is TRBJ1-5; D is unresolved. V shed 1 base and J shed 4 bases, with 6 bases lying between them. The CDR3 has 13 residues. Germline CDR1 and CDR2: SGDLS and YYNGEE. The CDR3 loop is CASSVYENQPQHF. The CDR3 coding sequence is TGTGCCAGCAGCGTATATGAGAATCAGCCCCAGCATTTT.

The rearrangement joins TRBV9 to TRBJ2-7; 8 bases fit TRBD1. Germline V gene lookup returns CDR1 SGDLS and CDR2 YYNGEE. V lost 4 bases to trimming and J lost 3 bases; unmatched junction nucleotides: 9. The CDR3 has 15 amino acids. In DNA, the CDR3 is TGTGCCAGCAGCCCCACGGCCGGACAGGGCTACGAGCAGTACTTC. This gives the protein CASSPTAGQGYEQYF.

V is TRBV9 and J is TRBJ2-5, with 8 bases that match TRBD2. Germline CDR1 is SGDLS and CDR2 is YYNGEE. The CDR3 has 16 residues. V was clipped by 4 bases and J by 5 bases; unmatched bases: 13. The CDR3, as DNA: TGTGCCAGCAGCAAACCCGGGACTAGAGGTCGGGAGACCCAGTACTTC. Its translation is CASSKPGTRGRETQYF.

The CDR3 here is CASSEDRGTGYTF. Written as DNA, the CDR3 is TGTGCCAGCAGCGAGGACAGGGGGACCGGCTACACCTTC. The V call is TRBV12-3 or TRBV12-4, the J call TRBJ1-2, with 10 bases that match TRBD1. The CDR3 extends over 13 amino acids. V gave up 6 bases and J gave up 8 bases; unmatched junction bases: 6.

This chain joins TRBV7-9 and TRBJ1-1; tentative D call: TRBD1 (5 bases). CDR1 SEHNR and CDR2 FQNEAQ come from the germline V gene (reference sequence). This CDR3 is built from 16 residues. Trimming cost V 1 base and J 2 bases, with 14 bases left between them. The CDR3 loop is CASSLVETDLNTEAFF. In DNA, the CDR3 is TGTGCCAGCAGCTTAGTCGAGACAGACCTAAACACTGAAGCTTTCTTT.

The chain combines TRBV7-2 with TRBJ1-2; 8 positions match TRBD1. Looked up from germline, CDR1 is SGHTA and CDR2 is FQGNSA. The J segment lost 8 bases and the V segment lost 1 base, leaving 15 bases of the junction unmatched. The CDR3 totals 17 residues. CDR3 amino acids: CASSLEVQGGLDKGYTF. CDR3 coding DNA: TGTGCCAGCAGCTTAGAAGTACAGGGGGGCTTGGATAAGGGCTACACCTTC.

V usage is TRBV9 and J usage is TRBJ1-3; D is uncertain. V was cut by 4 bases and J by 0 bases, with 5 bases left in between. CDR1 and CDR2 from the germline V gene are SGDLS and YYNGEE. The CDR3 is made up of 13 amino acids. The CDR3 sequence is CASSYNSGNTIYF. The DNA of the CDR3 is TGTGCCAGCAGCTATAACTCTGGAAACACCATATATTTT.

The chain links TRBV5-8 to TRBJ2-7, with D perhaps matching TRBD1 (6 bases). Looked up from germline, CDR1 is SGHTS and CDR2 is YDEGEE. The CDR3 is 15 residues long. Deletions cut 3 bases from V and 3 bases from J, with 16 bases between. This CDR3 reads CASSSYGGRIYEQYF. CDR3 nucleotide sequence: TGTGCCAGCAGCTCCTATGGGGGCCGAATCTACGAGCAGTACTTC.

The V gene is TRBV2, the J gene TRBJ1-5; D is unresolved. The V end was cut by 6 bases, the J end by 0 bases, with 12 bases between. In germline, CDR1 is SNHLY, CDR2 FYNNEI. This CDR3 region has 15 residues. CDR3 coding DNA: TGTGCCAGCAGAAGCGAGGGCTATAGCAATCAGCCCCAGCATTTT. It codes for CASRSEGYSNQPQHF.

The chain couples TRBV4-1 to TRBJ2-1; 13 nucleotides agree with TRBD2. CDR1 and CDR2 from the germline V gene are MGHRA and YSYEKL. Trimming cost V 4 bases and J 0 bases; bases outside gene matches: 6. CDR3 size: 18 residues. CDR3 in DNA: TGCGCCAGCAGCCGGGGACTAGCGGGGAGGAGCTCCTACAATGAGCAGTTCTTC. It yields the protein CASSRGLAGRSSYNEQFF.

The V call is TRBV12-3 or TRBV12-4, the J call TRBJ1-5, with a possible D match to TRBD1 (6 bases). V lost 5 bases to trimming and J lost 5 bases, with 10 bases between them. The CDR3 has 13 amino acids. The CDR3 sequence: CASSQGIDQPQHF. The CDR3 region has the DNA TGTGCCAGCAGTCAGGGGATCGATCAGCCCCAGCATTTT.

This clone appeared a few times. V and J are TRBV5-1 and TRBJ2-1, with D possibly matching TRBD1 (6 bases). Germline CDR1 is SGHRS and CDR2 is YFSETQ. V was clipped by 2 bases and J by 10 bases, with 10 bases between them. This CDR3 is built from 12 residues. The CDR3 protein is CASSFPGTEQFF. The CDR3 region has the DNA TGCGCCAGCAGCTTCCCCGGGACAGAGCAGTTCTTC.